These 30 T cell receptor beta chains were sequenced from one sample in a study of shared clonotypes between healthy human individuals. Produced via immunoSEQ multiplex PCR; TCRdb's table is partial and in-frame only. The data hold approximately 1.4 million clones, with approximately 98% observed a single time. The specimen sequenced was naive CD4+ T cells sorted from blood. Subset described: CD45RA+ positively selected. These receptors were collected from a man aged 25 to 40 in good health.

This clone is a singleton in its sample. Within the sample, other DNA sequences also encode this same CDR3. The V and J genes are TRBV28 and TRBJ2-1; no definite D call. CDR3 size: 14 residues. Germline V gene lookup returns CDR1 MDHEN and CDR2 SYDVKM. Trimming left V 4 bases short and J 2 bases short, with 9 bases between. The CDR3 region is CASSSGLAYNEQFF. CDR3 bases: TGTGCCAGCAGTTCCGGGCTGGCCTACAATGAGCAGTTCTTC.

Concerning this clone itself: Other nucleotide sequences from this sample produce the same CDR3. The V and J genes are TRBV2 and TRBJ1-5; TRBD1 matches at 7 bases. V lost 3 bases, J lost 4 bases, and 3 bases stayed unmatched. This CDR3 is built from 14 residues. Germline CDR1 SNHLY, CDR2 FYNNEI. The CDR3 DNA reads TGTGCCAGCAGTGACCGGGACAGAAATCAGCCCCAGCATTTT. This encodes CASSDRDRNQPQHF.

The chain is built from TRBV28 and TRBJ2-2; 10 positions agree with TRBD2. CDR1 is MDHEN, CDR2 SYDVKM, per germline. The V and J ends lost 3 bases and 5 bases, in that order; junction bases with no gene match: 6. The CDR3 has 16 residues. This CDR3 is CASSFASGSWTGELFF. In DNA, the CDR3 is TGTGCCAGCAGTTTTGCTAGCGGGAGCTGGACCGGGGAGCTGTTTTTT.

The chain couples TRBV5-1 to TRBJ2-3; D unresolved. Germline V gene sequence: CDR1 SGHRS, CDR2 YFSETQ. The ends were cut back, 2 bases at V and 0 bases at J, with 19 bases in the middle. This CDR3 has 18 residues. CDR3 protein: CASSFNPAGRRSTDTQYF. The CDR3 DNA is TGCGCCAGCAGCTTTAATCCGGCAGGCAGGAGAAGCACAGATACGCAGTATTTT.

V usage is TRBV18 and J usage is TRBJ1-1, with 10 bases matching TRBD1. Germline CDR1 reads KGHSH; CDR2 reads LQKENI. The CDR3 covers 15 residues. Germline trimming cut 3 bases from V and 6 bases from J; bases unmatched to any gene: 7. Here the CDR3 DNA reads TGTGCCAGCTCACCCTCGCTGGACAGGGGGTCTGAAGCTTTCTTT. This gives the protein CASSPSLDRGSEAFF.

The chain links TRBV4-2 to TRBJ1-1; D perhaps matches TRBD1 (6 bases). Trimming removed 0 bases from V and 4 bases from J, with 15 bases in between. Germline CDR1 LGHNA, CDR2 YNFKEQ. The CDR3 has 16 amino acids. CDR3 residues: CASSQDESRGPTEAFF. The CDR3 DNA reads TGTGCCAGCAGCCAAGATGAGTCCCGGGGGCCCACTGAAGCTTTCTTT.

The genes are TRBV4-2 and TRBJ1-1; 8 bases align to TRBD1. Germline V CDR1 and CDR2: LGHNA, YNFKEQ. J gave up 3 bases and V 0 bases, and 0 bases lay outside the gene matches. The CDR3 runs 14 residues. CDR3: CASSQEQGDTEAFF. The CDR3 nucleotides are TGTGCCAGCAGCCAAGAACAGGGGGACACTGAAGCTTTCTTT.

J is TRBJ2-7 and V is TRBV2; TRBD2 aligns across 9 bases. With 5 bases clipped from V and 2 bases from J, the junction kept 10 bases outside the gene matches. Germline CDR1 SNHLY, CDR2 FYNNEI. The CDR3 length is 16 residues. The CDR3 sequence is CASSSESSGKTYEQYF. The DNA for the CDR3 is TGTGCCAGCAGTTCCGAGTCTAGCGGGAAAACCTACGAGCAGTACTTC.

V and J are TRBV11-2 and TRBJ1-2, with D possibly being TRBD1 (6 bases). Germline V gene lookup returns CDR1 SGHAT and CDR2 FQNNGV. V was trimmed by 3 bases and J by 4 bases, leaving 15 bases between them. The CDR3 consists of 15 residues. The CDR3 coding sequence is TGTGCCAGCAGCTTCCCAGGGGTGCTACGCTATGGCTACACCTTC. Translating gives CASSFPGVLRYGYTF.

Worth noting for this clone: Other DNA sequences in this sample translate to the same CDR3. V and J are TRBV29-1 and TRBJ1-5, with D possibly TRBD1 on 6 matching bases. The CDR3 extends over 12 amino acids. CDR1 is SQVTM and CDR2 is ANQGSEA in the germline V gene. Trimming stripped 6 bases from V and 7 bases from J, with 13 bases between. CDR3 in DNA: TGCAGCGTGGGAGGGGGAGGGCAGCCCCAGCATTTT. Translation: CSVGGGGQPQHF.

The chain uses TRBV5-1 and TRBJ2-1; 13 bases match TRBD2. The germline V gene has CDR1 SGHRS and CDR2 YFSETQ. The length of the CDR3 is 18 residues. V lost 0 bases and J lost 5; bases outside the gene matches: 8. The CDR3 loop reads CASSLEGLAGMIHNEQFF. CDR3 DNA sequence: TGCGCCAGCAGCTTGGAGGGACTAGCGGGGATGATACACAATGAGCAGTTCTTC. Together with reference TRBV5-1 and TRBJ2-1, the CDR3 gives the full variable domain: KAGVTQTPRYLIKTRGQQVTLSCSPISGHRSVSWYQQTPGQGLQFLFEYFSETQRNKGNFPGRFSGRQFSNSRSEMNVSTLELGDSALYLCASSLEGLAGMIHNEQFFGPGTRLTVL.

The chain joins TRBV25-1 to TRBJ2-5; maybe TRBD2 (6 bases). Germline values: CDR1 MGHDK, CDR2 SYGVNS. V lost 1 base and J 4 bases, leaving 16 bases between the germline ends. There are 16 residues in the CDR3. The CDR3 region has the DNA TGTGCCAGCAGTGAATCCGCCAACAGGAGGGGAGAGACCCAGTACTTC. This encodes CASSESANRRGETQYF. The whole variable domain, remainder taken from reference TRBV25-1 and TRBJ2-5, is EADIYQTPRYLVIGTGKKITLECSQTMGHDKMYWYQQDPGMELHLIHYSYGVNSTEKGDLSSESTVSRIRTEHFPLTLESARPSHTSQYLCASSESANRRGETQYFGPGTRLLVL.

The chain uses TRBV4-1 and TRBJ2-2; D is unresolved. Germline values: CDR1 MGHRA, CDR2 YSYEKL. This CDR3 contains 15 residues. V shed 2 bases and J shed 4 bases, with 11 bases lying between them. DNA for the CDR3: TGCGCCAGCAGCCAAACCCCCACCATCACCGGGGAGCTGTTTTTT. Its translation: CASSQTPTITGELFF.

The chain uses TRBV5-8 and TRBJ1-5, with D tentatively TRBD1 (6 bases). Trimming cost V 4 bases and J 0 bases, with 11 bases left between them. CDR3 length equals 15 residues. Looked up from germline, CDR1 is SGHTS and CDR2 is YDEGEE. The CDR3 loop is CASSRTVFSNQPQHF. The CDR3, as DNA: TGTGCCAGCAGCCGGACAGTGTTTAGCAATCAGCCCCAGCATTTT.

This clone was recorded once. The chain couples TRBV5-4 to TRBJ2-6; no clear D. The V end lost 0 bases, the J end lost 13 bases, and 11 bases lay between the germline ends. CDR3 length equals 13 residues. CDR1 is SGHNT, CDR2 YYREEE, per germline (reference sequence). CDR3 coding DNA: TGTGCCAGCAGCTTGGCCGACAATCGGGTCCTGACTTTC. Residues: CASSLADNRVLTF.

This clone was seen a handful of times. This same CDR3 is encoded by further DNA sequences in the sample. The chain uses TRBV5-4 and TRBJ2-2; D is unclear. This CDR3 contains 15 residues. V gave up 0 bases and J gave up 1 base, with 7 bases separating them. Germline V gives CDR1 SGHNT, CDR2 YYREEE (reference sequence). CDR3 DNA: TGTGCCAGCAGCTTGGACTCGGTGAACACCGGGGAGCTGTTTTTT. Its protein is CASSLDSVNTGELFF.

The rearrangement uses TRBV18 and TRBJ2-5; TRBD1 matches 8 bases. The CDR3 is 15 amino acids. Germline V gives CDR1 KGHSH, CDR2 LQKENI. With 4 bases clipped from V and 5 bases from J, the junction kept 9 bases outside the gene matches. The CDR3 DNA follows: TGTGCCAGCTCACTCGACAGGGGCGCATGGGAGACCCAGTACTTC. Protein sequence: CASSLDRGAWETQYF. Full variable domain (missing parts from reference TRBV18 and TRBJ2-5): NAGVMQNPRHLVRRRGQEARLRCSPMKGHSHVYWYRQLPEEGLKFMVYLQKENIIDESGMPKERFSAEFPKEGPSILRIQQVVRGDSAAYFCASSLDRGAWETQYFGPGTRLLVL.

The rearrangement joins TRBV7-2 to TRBJ2-7; D unresolved. The CDR3 consists of 12 residues. Germline CDR1 is SGHTA and CDR2 is FQGNSA. V gave up 5 bases and J gave up 6 bases, with 11 bases separating them. The CDR3 DNA sequence: TGTGCCAGCAGCCGAGACCGCACCGAGCAGTACTTC. It yields the protein CASSRDRTEQYF.

The rearrangement uses TRBV11-2 and TRBJ2-2; 9 bases align to TRBD2. V lost 5 bases, J lost 6 bases, and 10 bases stayed unmatched. Germline CDR1 is SGHAT and CDR2 is FQNNGV. The CDR3 runs 16 residues. The CDR3 DNA reads as TGTGCCAGCAGCAGTTTAGGCGGGAGGGGAGCCGGGGAGCTGTTTTTT. It translates to CASSSLGGRGAGELFF.

V and J are TRBV5-1 and TRBJ2-1; 11 nucleotides match TRBD2. The length of the CDR3 is 15 residues. Trimming cost V 0 bases and J 8 bases; bases outside gene matches: 4. Germline V lookup: CDR1 SGHRS, CDR2 YFSETQ. The CDR3 nucleotides read TGCGCCAGCAGCTTGGTAGCGGGAGGGCCATATGAGCAGTTCTTC. It yields the protein CASSLVAGGPYEQFF. The whole variable domain, remainder taken from reference TRBV5-1 and TRBJ2-1, is KAGVTQTPRYLIKTRGQQVTLSCSPISGHRSVSWYQQTPGQGLQFLFEYFSETQRNKGNFPGRFSGRQFSNSRSEMNVSTLELGDSALYLCASSLVAGGPYEQFFGPGTRLTVL.

J is TRBJ1-2 and V is TRBV19; a weak D match, TRBD1 (5 bases). V was shortened by 7 bases and J by 7 bases, with 16 bases between the two germline ends. Germline V gene data show CDR1 as LNHDA and CDR2 as SQIVND (reference sequence). This CDR3 spans 13 amino acids. The CDR3: CASTSRSGFGYTF. DNA of the CDR3: TGTGCCAGTACCTCACGTTCAGGGTTTGGCTACACCTTC. The full variable domain, its missing parts supplied by reference TRBV19 and TRBJ1-2, is DGGITQSPKYLFRKEGQNVTLSCEQNLNHDAMYWYRQDPGQGLRLIYYSQIVNDFQKGDIAEGYSVSREKKESFPLTVTSAQKNPTAFYLCASTSRSGFGYTFGSGTRLTVV.

The V and J genes are TRBV7-2 and TRBJ2-5; 9 nucleotides agree with TRBD1. The V segment lost 5 bases and the J segment 3 bases; nucleotides outside the gene matches: 4. The CDR3 has 14 amino acids. Germline lookup yields CDR1 SGHTA and CDR2 FQGNSA. CDR3 nucleotides: TGTGCCAGCAGCGAAGACAGGGGGAAAGAGACCCAGTACTTC. It codes for CASSEDRGKETQYF.

This chain links TRBV5-5 with TRBJ1-4, with a possible D match to TRBD1 (5 bases). Germline CDR1 reads SGHKS; CDR2 reads YYEKEE (reference sequence). There are 14 residues in the CDR3. The V end lost 0 bases, the J end lost 7 bases, and 10 bases lay between the germline ends. The CDR3 nucleotides read TGTGCCAGCAGCTTGGGGGCAGGGTTTGAAAAACTGTTTTTT. Protein: CASSLGAGFEKLFF.

The chain is built from TRBV29-1 and TRBJ2-7, with TRBD1 matching 8 bases. The germline V gene has CDR1 SQVTM and CDR2 ANQGSEA. The CDR3 contains 15 residues. The J segment lost 6 bases and the V segment lost 6 bases, leaving 16 bases of the junction unmatched. The CDR3 DNA reads TGCAGCGTGTCCCGGGGGCCAGGGGGCTCAAGCGAGCAGTACTTC. It encodes CSVSRGPGGSSEQYF.

The genes are TRBV7-8 and TRBJ1-4; 8 positions agree with TRBD1. V shed 4 bases and J 4 bases; nucleotides not matched to a gene: 5. This CDR3 comprises 15 residues. Germline lookup yields CDR1 SGHVS and CDR2 FQNEAQ. The CDR3 here is CASSYDRGRNEKLFF. The CDR3 DNA reads as TGTGCCAGCAGCTATGACAGGGGCCGTAATGAAAAACTGTTTTTT.

This sequence joins TRBV28 and TRBJ2-7; 9 positions match TRBD1. The CDR3 extends over 16 amino acids. The V gene's germline CDR1 is MDHEN and CDR2 SYDVKM. The V and J ends lost 3 bases and 6 bases, in that order; junction bases with no gene match: 12. DNA for the CDR3: TGTGCCAGCAGTTTCCTGGGACAGGGAGGGATTGGCGAGCAGTACTTC. It specifies CASSFLGQGGIGEQYF.

This rearrangement joins TRBV19 to TRBJ2-5, with D tentatively TRBD1 (5 bases). There are 15 residues in the CDR3. Germline CDR1 reads LNHDA; CDR2 reads SQIVND (reference sequence). Trimming pared 3 bases from V and 2 bases from J, leaving 13 bases between. The CDR3 DNA is TGTGCCAGTAGTATGGGGCGAAAGAGACAAGAGACCCAGTACTTC. Translation: CASSMGRKRQETQYF.

This chain uses TRBV6-5 with TRBJ1-2, with D perhaps TRBD1 (5 bases). The CDR3 covers 15 residues. Trimming removed 6 bases from V and 8 bases from J, with 22 bases in between. Germline V gene lookup returns CDR1 MNHEY and CDR2 SVGAGI. The CDR3 DNA follows: TGTGCCAGCAGCCAAGACAGAACCCGGGAGCGAGGCTACACCTTC. It encodes CASSQDRTRERGYTF.

The chain carries TRBV5-1 and TRBJ2-1; possibly TRBD2 for D (6 bases). This CDR3 contains 13 residues. Trimming took 0 bases from V and 6 from J, leaving 7 bases between them. Germline assignment: CDR1 SGHRS and CDR2 YFSETQ. The CDR3 region has the DNA TGCGCCAGCAGCTTGGCCGGGAGCAATGAGCAGTTCTTC. Translating it yields CASSLAGSNEQFF.

The chain recombines TRBV11-2 with TRBJ2-1; tentative D call: TRBD2 (6 bases). The V end lost 1 base, the J end lost 8 bases, and 12 bases lay between the germline ends. The CDR3 spans 14 residues. Germline CDR1 and CDR2: SGHAT and FQNNGV. CDR3 residues: CASSLVLAYDEQFF. CDR3 DNA sequence: TGTGCCAGCAGCTTAGTCCTAGCGTACGATGAGCAGTTCTTC.